This T cell receptor (beta chain) was identified during a study of blood T cell repertoires in COVID-19. In the study overall: Collection of acute and convalescent COVID-19 samples took place in the United States, Italy and Spain.

Measured with immunoSEQ multiplex PCR; TCRdb has only the in-frame clones, and not every one. Counted here are roughly 30,000 clones, about 92% occurring once; the ten biggest clones make up more than 0.8%. Trimming removed 3 bases from V and 5 bases from J; junction bases left unmatched: 7. Germline lookup yields CDR1 LNHDA and CDR2 SQIVND (reference sequence). The CDR3 has 15 residues. The chain uses TRBV19 and TRBJ2-7; 10 bases are a match to TRBD1. Material for sequencing was peripheral blood. The sequence derives from a woman in her 70s with COVID-19, enrolled during active disease. The CDR3 here is CASSIAGQGSNEQYF. CDR3 in DNA: TGTGCCAGTAGTATTGCGGGACAGGGGTCTAACGAGCAGTACTTC.